The 27 T cell receptor beta chains below come from one sample, sequenced in a study of Graves' ophthalmopathy and Graves' hyperthyroidism. RNA transcripts provided the template for amplifying TCR beta CDR3 regions. HTBI primers were employed in first-round RT-PCR, then a second-round multiplex PCR followed. MiXCR, applied by TCRdb to the multiplex PCR reads, yields one record per CDR3 protein. The sample contains roughly 220,000 distinct CDR3 sequences, around 50% of which appear only once. Material for sequencing was peripheral blood. These TCRs come from an adult man with Graves' ophthalmopathy.

The V gene is TRBV6-5, the J gene TRBJ1-2; D gene unclear. Trimming left V 6 bases short and J 4 bases short, with 12 bases between. This CDR3 spans 13 amino acids. In germline, CDR1 is MNHEY, CDR2 SVGAGI. In nucleotides, the CDR3 is TGTGCCAGCAGCAAGATCCTCGGCTATGGCTACACCTTC. This gives the protein CASSKILGYGYTF.

This clonotype has only a few counts. The chain joins TRBV5-5 to TRBJ1-2; D unclear. The CDR3 extends over 13 amino acids. The germline V gene has CDR1 SGHKS and CDR2 YYEKEE (reference sequence). V was cut by 1 base and J by 4 bases, with 8 bases left in between. The CDR3 protein is CASSLFGLYGYTF. The CDR3 bases are TGTGCCAGCAGCTTGTTCGGACTCTATGGCTACACCTTC.

The chain carries TRBV2 and TRBJ2-5; D is uncertain. Germline values: CDR1 SNHLY, CDR2 FYNNEI. V dropped 2 bases and J dropped 5 bases, with 12 bases sitting between them. The CDR3 covers 14 residues. This CDR3 reads CASSEWIVGETQYF. In DNA form, the CDR3 reads TGTGCCAGCAGTGAATGGATCGTGGGGGAGACCCAGTACTTC.

The table lists this clonotype with many counts. The genes are TRBV10-3 and TRBJ1-1; perhaps TRBD1 as D (5 bases). CDR3 length equals 14 residues. Per germline, CDR1 ENHRY and CDR2 SYGVKD. The V end lost 7 bases, the J end lost 4 bases, and 16 bases lay between the germline ends. The CDR3 here is CAIKVGGVVTEAFF. As DNA, the CDR3 is TGTGCCATCAAAGTTGGGGGTGTTGTCACTGAAGCTTTCTTT.

This clonotype is a singleton in its sample. This chain links TRBV10-1 with TRBJ2-2, with 12 bases aligning to TRBD2. Losses at the gene ends were 2 bases for V and 6 bases for J; bases not matched to a gene: 1. The germline gives CDR1 WNHNN, CDR2 SYGVQD (reference sequence). The CDR3 loop spans 15 amino acids. This CDR3 is CASSEASGRAGELFF. In DNA, the CDR3 is TGCGCCAGCAGTGAGGCTAGCGGGAGGGCCGGGGAGCTGTTTTTT.

CDR3 protein: CASSPDREQYF. In nucleotides, the CDR3 is TGTGCCAGCAGTCCTGACCGCGAGCAGTACTTC. The V call is TRBV7-9, the J call TRBJ2-7; no clear D gene. CDR3 length: 11 amino acids. Trimming stripped 6 bases from V and 6 bases from J, with 9 bases between. Germline V gene data show CDR1 as SEHNR and CDR2 as FQNEAQ (reference sequence).

The chain combines TRBV7-3 with TRBJ1-4; TRBD1 might be the D (5 bases). The CDR3 has 16 amino acids. Germline-derived CDR1 and CDR2 are SGHTA and FQGTGA. Trimming pared 5 bases from V and 1 base from J, leaving 14 bases between. CDR3: CASSQDYGGTNEKLFF. The CDR3 nucleotides are TGTGCCAGCAGCCAAGATTACGGGGGAACTAATGAAAAACTGTTTTTT. Complete variable domain (other parts from reference TRBV7-3 and TRBJ1-4): GAGVSQTPSNKVTEKGKYVELRCDPISGHTALYWYRQSLGQGPEFLIYFQGTGAADDSGLPNDRFFAVRPEGSVSTLKIQRTERGDSAVYLCASSQDYGGTNEKLFFGSGTQLSVL.

V gene TRBV9 combines with J gene TRBJ1-5, with 10 nucleotides matching TRBD1. The ends lost 5 bases at V and 0 bases at J; junction bases unmatched: 5. The germline V gene has CDR1 SGDLS and CDR2 YYNGEE. The CDR3 runs 16 residues. The CDR3 protein is CASRTGQGGSNQPQHF. The DNA for the CDR3 is TGTGCCAGCAGAACTGGACAGGGGGGTAGCAATCAGCCCCAGCATTTT.

The gene calls are TRBV20-1 and TRBJ2-7, with 7 nucleotides matching TRBD2. Trimming at V came to 0 bases and at J to 3 bases, leaving 5 bases not matched to a gene. This CDR3 is 14 amino acids long. Germline CDR1 and CDR2: DFQATT and SNEGSKA (reference sequence). The CDR3 DNA sequence: TGCAGTGCTAGAGATGAGGGAGGGGACTACGAGCAGTACTTC. Amino acids: CSARDEGGDYEQYF.

V and J are TRBV20-1 and TRBJ1-2; D remains ambiguous. CDR1 is DFQATT, CDR2 SNEGSKA, per germline (reference sequence). Trimming took off 4 bases at V and 2 bases at J, with 5 bases between the two ends. CDR3 size: 11 residues. CDR3 nucleotides: TGCAGTGCTACGGAGAACTATGGCTACACCTTC. It specifies CSATENYGYTF.

The gene calls are TRBV24-1 and TRBJ2-2, with D tentatively TRBD1 (6 bases). Trimming shortened V by 9 bases and J by 0 bases, and 7 bases separated the two germline ends. Germline V gene sequence: CDR1 KGHDR, CDR2 SFDVKD. The CDR3 length is 13 residues. CDR3 nucleotides: TGTGCCACCTGGGACACGAACACCGGGGAGCTGTTTTTT. It yields the protein CATWDTNTGELFF.

This clonotype was observed a few times. V gene TRBV5-8 combines with J gene TRBJ1-5; D unclear. Germline-derived CDR1 and CDR2 are SGHTS and YDEGEE. The CDR3 loop spans 14 amino acids. V gave up 1 base and J gave up 4 bases, with 9 bases separating them. For the CDR3, the DNA is TGTGCCAGCAGCTTGACAATGACGAATCAGCCCCAGCATTTT. Translated, it gives CASSLTMTNQPQHF.

The chain uses TRBV9 and TRBJ2-7, with D perhaps being TRBD1 or TRBD2 (5 bases each). Per germline, CDR1 SGDLS and CDR2 YYNGEE. Trimming stripped 4 bases from V and 0 bases from J, with 14 bases between. The CDR3 is made up of 15 amino acids. CDR3 in amino acids: CASSQSGAHSYEQYF. DNA for the CDR3: TGTGCCAGCAGCCAATCCGGGGCCCACTCCTACGAGCAGTACTTC.

The chain links TRBV11-2 to TRBJ2-5, with D uncertain. The V end was cut by 0 bases, the J end by 3 bases, with 5 bases between. There are 13 residues in the CDR3. Germline V CDR1 and CDR2: SGHAT, FQNNGV. The CDR3 DNA follows: TGTGCCAGCAGCTTAGACAGGAAAGAGACCCAGTACTTC. Amino acid sequence: CASSLDRKETQYF.

The V and J genes are TRBV5-1 and TRBJ1-1; D is undetermined. V was cut by 1 base and J by 5 bases, with 6 bases left in between. Germline CDR1 is SGHRS and CDR2 is YFSETQ. The CDR3 runs 12 residues. Written as DNA, the CDR3 is TGCGCCAGCAGCTTGACTGGAACTGAAGCTTTCTTT. Residues: CASSLTGTEAFF.

The rearrangement uses TRBV2 and TRBJ2-5; maybe TRBD1 (5 bases). Trimming shortened V by 6 bases and J by 4 bases, and 15 bases separated the two germline ends. The CDR3 contains 14 residues. The germline V gene has CDR1 SNHLY and CDR2 FYNNEI. For the CDR3, the DNA is TGTGCCAGCAGCCCTCTAGGTACAGGAGAGACCCAGTACTTC. Protein: CASSPLGTGETQYF.

The V call is TRBV12-3 or TRBV12-4, the J call TRBJ2-7; 13 nucleotides match TRBD2. The CDR3 runs 15 residues. V trimming: 5 bases; J trimming: 6 bases; junction bases outside the gene matches: 7. The CDR3 DNA sequence: TGTGCCAGCAGTCGCGATACTAGCGGGGGGGCCGAGCAGTACTTC. Protein sequence: CASSRDTSGGAEQYF.

The V and J genes are TRBV20-1 and TRBJ1-1; D is unresolved. Germline CDR1 is DFQATT and CDR2 is SNEGSKA (reference sequence). The CDR3 spans 14 residues. V was clipped by 7 bases and J by 5 bases, with 20 bases between them. CDR3 residues: CSVAGQAFGTEAFF. The CDR3 region has the DNA TGCAGTGTCGCCGGTCAGGCGTTTGGGACTGAAGCTTTCTTT.

This clonotype has just a few counts. The chain recombines TRBV12-3 or TRBV12-4 with TRBJ1-4; tentative D call: TRBD1 (6 bases). The CDR3 sequence is 14 residues long. Trimming shortened V by 4 bases and J by 4 bases, and 10 bases separated the two germline ends. The DNA for the CDR3 is TGTGCCAGCAGTTGGGGGCAGCTTAATGAAAAACTGTTTTTT. The encoded protein is CASSWGQLNEKLFF.

This chain uses TRBV29-1 with TRBJ1-2; D remains unclear. From germline, CDR1 is SQVTM and CDR2 ANQGSEA. V was cut by 5 bases and J by 5 bases, with 12 bases left in between. The CDR3 totals 12 residues. DNA of the CDR3: TGCAGCGTTCTGGACTCTGGGTATGGCTACACCTTC. It yields the protein CSVLDSGYGYTF.

This clonotype turned up a few times. This chain joins TRBV6-6 and TRBJ2-6; D is perhaps TRBD1 (5 bases). The V gene lost 6 bases and the J gene lost 0 bases, with 12 bases spanning the gap. The germline gives CDR1 MNHNY, CDR2 SVGAGI (reference sequence). This CDR3 has 16 residues. The DNA for the CDR3 is TGTGCCAGCAGCCAAAACAGGAACTCTGGGGCCAACGTCCTGACTTTC. Translation: CASSQNRNSGANVLTF.

The genes are TRBV7-2 and TRBJ2-7, with 12 bases matching TRBD2. This CDR3 contains 17 residues. Germline lookup yields CDR1 SGHTA and CDR2 FQGNSA. Unmatched junction bases numbered 8, after V lost 3 bases and J lost 2 bases. In DNA form, the CDR3 reads TGTGCCAGCAGCTTTGCTAGCGGGGGGGCTATTACCTACGAGCAGTACTTC. Protein product: CASSFASGGAITYEQYF.

A remark on this clonotype: Its ends do not fully match the called genes, so a read error is possible. The gene calls are TRBV5-8 and TRBJ2-7, with D possibly being TRBD2 (5 bases). The length of the CDR3 is 15 residues. Germline assignment: CDR1 SGHTS and CDR2 YDEGEE. This CDR3 reads CASSQDTDYYYEQYF. The CDR3 DNA follows: TGCGCCAGCAGCCAAGATACCGACTATTACTACGAGCAGTACTTC.

V usage is TRBV5-8 and J usage is TRBJ1-2; maybe TRBD1 (5 bases). Trimming removed 0 bases at V and 6 bases at J, with 12 bases between. This CDR3 spans 14 amino acids. CDR1 is SGHTS, CDR2 YDEGEE, per germline. The CDR3 loop reads CASSLAGGWDGYTF. CDR3 DNA: TGTGCCAGCAGCTTGGCGGGGGGATGGGATGGCTACACCTTC. Supplemented by reference TRBV5-8 and TRBJ1-2, the full variable domain reads EAGVTQSPTHLIKTRGQQATLRCSPISGHTSVYWYQQALGLGLQFLLWYDEGEERNRGNFPPRFSGRQFPNYSSELNVNALELEDSALYLCASSLAGGWDGYTFGSGTRLTVV.

The chain carries TRBV20-1 and TRBJ1-1; possible D gene TRBD1, 5 bases. Trimming removed 6 bases from V and 5 bases from J, with 19 bases in between. The CDR3 spans 14 residues. The germline V gene encodes CDR1 DFQATT and CDR2 SNEGSKA (reference sequence). The CDR3 DNA reads as TGCAGTGCCGCCGGGGGGACCGATATTACTGAAGCTTTCTTT. Its protein product is CSAAGGTDITEAFF.

The V gene is TRBV29-1, the J gene TRBJ1-1, with D uncertain. This CDR3 is built from 14 residues. The germline CDR1 and CDR2 sequences are SQVTM and ANQGSEA. The CDR3 coding sequence is TGCGCCAGCAGCCTCCCCACGGCGATCACTGAAGCTTTCTTT. This translates into CASSLPTAITEAFF.

The chain links TRBV10-3 to TRBJ2-2; D tentatively reads TRBD1 or TRBD2 (5 bases each). The germline CDR1 and CDR2 sequences are ENHRY and SYGVKD. The V end was cut by 10 bases, the J end by 0 bases, with 18 bases between. This CDR3 contains 16 residues. CDR3 bases: TGTGCCAGCAGACCGGGACCAGCCTCGAACACCGGGGAGCTGTTTTTT. Translation gives CASRPGPASNTGELFF.